Listed below are T cell receptor beta chains from one sample, sequenced in a study of PD-1 blockade in mismatch repair-deficient tumors. Method: immunoSEQ multiplex PCR; TCRdb's copy keeps in-frame clones and lacks some. There are about 68,000 clones in the sample; around 80% occur only once, and nearly 5.5% lies in the top ten. This sample comprised peripheral blood, obtained 2 weeks after starting pembrolizumab. These receptor sequences come from an adult with mismatch repair-deficient cancer. CDR3s include the opening cysteine and the closing phenylalanine or tryptophan. The D gene is left open where the match is weak. Expanded clones get a size class; other rows say once, few or many, or leave the size out.

clone size: NA
D gene: NA
V gene: TRBV7-9
J gene: TRBJ2-3
CDR3 DNA: TGTGCCAGCAGCTTAGCAAGAACAGATACGCAGTATTTT
CDR3 protein: CASSLARTDTQYF

clone size: once
D gene: NA
V gene: TRBV9
J gene: TRBJ2-7
CDR3 DNA: TGTGCCAGCAGCGTAGCTTACGGCTCCTACGAGCAGTACTTC
CDR3 protein: CASSVAYGSYEQYF

clone size: NA
D gene: NA
V gene: TRBV6-5
J gene: TRBJ2-7
CDR3 DNA: TGTGCCAGCAGTTCCCGAGGGGAGTACGAGCAGTACTTC
CDR3 protein: CASSSRGEYEQYF

clone size: NA
D gene: NA
V gene: TRBV7-8
J gene: TRBJ2-7
CDR3 DNA: TGTGCCAGCAGCGACCGGAGGTTCACCTCTTACGAGCAGTACTTC
CDR3 protein: CASSDRRFTSYEQYF

clone size: few
D gene: TRBD1
V gene: TRBV7-3
J gene: TRBJ1-2
CDR3 DNA: TGTGCCAGCAGCTTTTCACAGGGGGGTGGCTACACCTTC
CDR3 protein: CASSFSQGGGYTF

clone size: NA
D gene: NA
V gene: TRBV6-5
J gene: TRBJ2-4
CDR3 DNA: TGTGCCAGCAGTTGGGGTCCCAAAAACATTCAGTACTTC
CDR3 protein: CASSWGPKNIQYF

clone size: once
D gene: NA
V gene: TRBV15
J gene: TRBJ2-3
CDR3 DNA: TGTGCCACCAGCAAAGGGGCTGTGGATACGCAGTATTTT
CDR3 protein: CATSKGAVDTQYF

clone size: NA
D gene: TRBD2
V gene: TRBV19
J gene: TRBJ2-3
CDR3 DNA: TGTGCCAGTAGTTTCCTCAAGACTAGCGTTAGCACAGATACGCAGTATTTT
CDR3 protein: CASSFLKTSVSTDTQYF

clone size: few
D gene: NA
V gene: TRBV6-1
J gene: TRBJ1-5
CDR3 DNA: TGTGCCAGCAGGGACAGCAATCAGCCCCAGCATTTT
CDR3 protein: CASRDSNQPQHF

clone size: few
D gene: NA
V gene: TRBV7-8
J gene: TRBJ2-7
CDR3 DNA: TGTGCCAGCAGCTTAACACGCTCCTACGAGCAGTACTTC
CDR3 protein: CASSLTRSYEQYF

clone size: few
D gene: NA
V gene: TRBV6-5
J gene: TRBJ1-2
CDR3 DNA: TGTGCCAGCAGTTCGGCCGGACGGGATGGGTATGGCTACACCTTC
CDR3 protein: CASSSAGRDGYGYTF

clone size: NA
D gene: TRBD2
V gene: TRBV7-2
J gene: TRBJ2-2
CDR3 DNA: TGTGCCAGCAGCCAAACCGGGACTAGCGGGTTATCCGGGGAGCTGTTTTTT
CDR3 protein: CASSQTGTSGLSGELFF

clone size: NA
D gene: TRBD2
V gene: TRBV12-5
J gene: TRBJ2-1
CDR3 DNA: TGTGCTAGTGGCCAGCCGGGACTAGCGGGAAATGAGCAGTTCTTC
CDR3 protein: CASGQPGLAGNEQFF

clone size: once
D gene: NA
V gene: TRBV9
J gene: TRBJ2-3
CDR3 DNA: TGTGCCACCTCGACGCGGGATGTCGGCACAGATACGCAGTATTTT
CDR3 protein: CATSTRDVGTDTQYF

clone size: NA
D gene: NA
V gene: TRBV27
J gene: TRBJ2-1
CDR3 DNA: TGTGCCAGCAGTTTAAATAGACCTCTGTACAATGAGCAGTTCTTC
CDR3 protein: CASSLNRPLYNEQFF

clone size: NA
D gene: NA
V gene: TRBV7-2
J gene: TRBJ2-7
CDR3 DNA: TGTGCCAGCAGTCTAGCGCTGGGCGAGCAGTACTTC
CDR3 protein: CASSLALGEQYF

clone size: NA
D gene: TRBD2
V gene: TRBV5-4
J gene: TRBJ2-7
CDR3 DNA: TGTGCCAGCAGTACTGGACTAGCGGGAGTTTACGAGCAGTACTTC
CDR3 protein: CASSTGLAGVYEQYF

clone size: NA
D gene: NA
V gene: TRBV21-1
J gene: TRBJ2-5
CDR3 DNA: TGTGCCAGCAGCCAGACCAGTAGACCAGAGACCCAGTACTTC
CDR3 protein: CASSQTSRPETQYF

clone size: NA
D gene: TRBD1
V gene: TRBV28
J gene: TRBJ2-1
CDR3 DNA: TGTGCCAGCCCGGGACCGTTCCTGACAGGGTCCCCCGAGCAGTTCTTC
CDR3 protein: CASPGPFLTGSPEQFF

clone size: NA
D gene: NA
V gene: TRBV7-2
J gene: TRBJ1-5
CDR3 DNA: TGTGCCAGCGGGTGGAGAGGTAGGGAACAGCCCCAGCATTTT
CDR3 protein: CASGWRGREQPQHF

clone size: once
D gene: NA
V gene: TRBV9
J gene: TRBJ2-1
CDR3 DNA: TGTGCCAGCAGCGAAGGGGACCATGGGGATGAGCAGTTCTTC
CDR3 protein: CASSEGDHGDEQFF

clone size: NA
D gene: TRBD1
V gene: TRBV25-1
J gene: TRBJ2-7
CDR3 DNA: TGTGCCAGCAAGGGGGACAGGGGTTACGAGCAGTACTTC
CDR3 protein: CASKGDRGYEQYF

clone size: NA
D gene: TRBD1
V gene: TRBV19
J gene: TRBJ1-3
CDR3 DNA: TGTGCCAGTAGTACCCAGACAGGGTCAGGAAACACCATATATTTT
CDR3 protein: CASSTQTGSGNTIYF

clone size: NA
D gene: NA
V gene: TRBV2
J gene: TRBJ1-4
CDR3 DNA: TGTGCCAGCAGTGTCTCCGGATCAGCTGGCCAGAATGAAAAACTGTTTTTT
CDR3 protein: CASSVSGSAGQNEKLFF

clone size: NA
D gene: TRBD1
V gene: TRBV23-1
J gene: TRBJ2-2
CDR3 DNA: TGCGCCAGCAGCGAAATCAGGGGGCTGACCGGGGAGCTGTTTTTT
CDR3 protein: CASSEIRGLTGELFF

clone size: NA
D gene: NA
V gene: TRBV7-9
J gene: TRBJ2-2
CDR3 DNA: TGTGCCAGCAGCTCGATGGAGCGATCGAACACCGGGGAGCTGTTTTTT
CDR3 protein: CASSSMERSNTGELFF

clone size: NA
D gene: NA
V gene: TRBV7-6
J gene: TRBJ2-7
CDR3 DNA: TGTGCCAGCAGCTTAGCAGTAACCTACGAGCAGTACTTC
CDR3 protein: CASSLAVTYEQYF

clone size: NA
D gene: NA
V gene: TRBV30
J gene: TRBJ1-2
CDR3 DNA: TGTGCCTGGAGTGTAACTAACTATGGCTACACCTTC
CDR3 protein: CAWSVTNYGYTF

clone size: NA
D gene: NA
V gene: TRBV5-4
J gene: TRBJ2-7
CDR3 DNA: TGTGCCAGCAGCTTAGGCGGGACCGCCTACGAGCAGTACTTC
CDR3 protein: CASSLGGTAYEQYF

clone size: NA
D gene: NA
V gene: TRBV19
J gene: TRBJ2-7
CDR3 DNA: TGTGCCAGTAGTAAGGTCAGGTCGGAAGAGCAGTACTTC
CDR3 protein: CASSKVRSEEQYF

clone size: few
D gene: NA
V gene: TRBV27
J gene: TRBJ2-3
CDR3 DNA: TGTGCCAGCAGTTTTAGAACAGACTATAGCACAGATACGCAGTATTTT
CDR3 protein: CASSFRTDYSTDTQYF

clone size: NA
D gene: NA
V gene: TRBV6-1
J gene: TRBJ1-1
CDR3 DNA: TGTGCCAGCAGGATGGGGGGGGGCTTTGAAGCTTTCTTT
CDR3 protein: CASRMGGGFEAFF

clone size: NA
D gene: NA
V gene: TRBV7-3
J gene: TRBJ2-3
CDR3 DNA: TGTGCCAGCAGCTTACCTTCGTCTAGTACGCAGTATTTT
CDR3 protein: CASSLPSSSTQYF

clone size: NA
D gene: NA
V gene: TRBV5-1
J gene: TRBJ2-3
CDR3 DNA: TGCGCCAGCAGCACACCCAGGGGAGATACGCAGTATTTT
CDR3 protein: CASSTPRGDTQYF

clone size: NA
D gene: NA
V gene: TRBV13
J gene: TRBJ2-5
CDR3 DNA: TGTGCCAGCAGCTTAGGTGTCGGGCCCGCACAAGAGACCCAGTACTTC
CDR3 protein: CASSLGVGPAQETQYF

clone size: NA
D gene: NA
V gene: TRBV12-5
J gene: TRBJ2-3
CDR3 DNA: TGTGCTAGTGGTTTGGGGGTCACAGATACGCAGTATTTT
CDR3 protein: CASGLGVTDTQYF

clone size: NA
D gene: TRBD2
V gene: TRBV29-1
J gene: TRBJ2-1
CDR3 DNA: TGCAGCGTTGAGGAGACTAGCGGCATCGAGCAGTTCTTC
CDR3 protein: CSVEETSGIEQFF

clone size: NA
D gene: NA
V gene: TRBV5-1
J gene: TRBJ2-7
CDR3 DNA: TGCGCCAGCAGCGAGACTGGGGGGGAGCAGTACTTC
CDR3 protein: CASSETGGEQYF

clone size: NA
D gene: NA
V gene: TRBV7-9
J gene: TRBJ2-6
CDR3 DNA: TGTGCCAGCAGCCTGCCGGGAAAGAACATCCCCTCTGGGGCCAACGTCCTGACTTTC
CDR3 protein: CASSLPGKNIPSGANVLTF